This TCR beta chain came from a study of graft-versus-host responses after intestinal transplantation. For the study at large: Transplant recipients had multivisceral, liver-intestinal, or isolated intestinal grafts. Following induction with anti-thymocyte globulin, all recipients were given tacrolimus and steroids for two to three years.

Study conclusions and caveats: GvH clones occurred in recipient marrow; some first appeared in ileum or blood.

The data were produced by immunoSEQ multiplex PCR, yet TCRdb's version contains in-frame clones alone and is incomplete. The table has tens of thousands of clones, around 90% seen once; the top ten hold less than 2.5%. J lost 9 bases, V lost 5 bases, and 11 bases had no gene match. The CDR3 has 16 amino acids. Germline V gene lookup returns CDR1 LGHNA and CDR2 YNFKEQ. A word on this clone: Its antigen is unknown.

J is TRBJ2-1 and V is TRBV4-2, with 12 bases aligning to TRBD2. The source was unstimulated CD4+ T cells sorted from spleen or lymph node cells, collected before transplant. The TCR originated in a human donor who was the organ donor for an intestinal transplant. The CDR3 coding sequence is TGTGCCAGCAGCAAGAGACTAGCGGGAGTTGAAGGTGAGCAGTTCTTC. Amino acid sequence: CASSKRLAGVEGEQFF.